This T cell receptor beta chain is drawn from a study of identical twins. TCRdb analysed the 5' RACE reads with MiXCR anew, one entry per CDR3 protein. The sample gives around 340,000 distinct CDR3 sequences, approximately 13% of which show up once; approximately 7.9% is in the top ten. The V gene's germline CDR1 is MDHEN and CDR2 SYDVKM. V was pared by 5 bases and J by 3 bases, with 7 bases between. The CDR3 has 12 residues. This clonotype was detected a few times. This sample was shared with a second study, whose subject was yellow fever vaccine responses in identical twins.

The chain employs TRBV28 and TRBJ1-1, with D hard to call. The sequenced sample consisted of CD8+ T cells sorted from blood. This TCR came from a woman aged 18-30 years in good health. CDR3 DNA: TGTGCCAGCAGTCCCAGCCACACTGAAGCTTTCTTT. It translates to CASSPSHTEAFF.